Listed below are T cell receptor beta chains from one sample, sequenced in a study of preoperative IRX-2 immunotherapy in early breast cancer. TCRdb's table, derived via immunoSEQ multiplex PCR, lists solely in-frame clones and lacks some. This sample yields approximately 30,000 clones, of which over 90% are seen a single time; under 7.5% belongs to the top ten. Sampling was done from a patient treated with IRX-2 immunotherapy. These receptors were taken from a human donor with breast cancer. The CDR3 runs from the conserved cysteine through the conserved F or W. D genes are given only for firm matches.

V gene,J gene,D gene,CDR3 DNA,CDR3 protein
TRBV11-2,TRBJ1-1,.,TGTGCCAGCAGCTTCACCAGGGATACTGAAGCTTTCTTT,CASSFTRDTEAFF
TRBV9,TRBJ1-2,.,TGTGCCAGCCGTAGACGGAGCTATGGCTACACCTTC,CASRRRSYGYTF
TRBV9,TRBJ2-7,TRBD2,TGTGCCAGCAGTTCCGCCGGGCTAGCGGGTGGCGAGCAGTACTTC,CASSSAGLAGGEQYF
TRBV30,TRBJ2-3,.,TGTGCCTGGAGTGTCGGCAGACAAGGTACAGATACGCAGTATTTT,CAWSVGRQGTDTQYF
TRBV7-7,TRBJ1-5,.,TGTGCTAGCAGCTTGGACGAGGGGCAGCCCCAGCATTTT,CASSLDEGQPQHF
TRBV9,TRBJ2-1,TRBD2,TGTGCCAGCAGCCTTAGCGGGAGCTCCTACAATGAGCAGTTCTTC,CASSLSGSSYNEQFF
TRBV5-1,TRBJ2-7,.,TGCGCCAGCAGCGGAACCTACGAGCAGTACTTC,CASSGTYEQYF
TRBV18,TRBJ1-2,TRBD1,TGTGCCAGCTCACCAGGGACAGAATCTAACTATGGCTACACCTTC,CASSPGTESNYGYTF
TRBV27,TRBJ2-1,TRBD2,TGTGCCAGCAGTATTCAGACTAGCGGGAGTTTTAACAATGAGCAGTTCTTC,CASSIQTSGSFNNEQFF
TRBV11-2,TRBJ2-7,.,TGTGCCAGCAGCTTAGTGGGGGGCAGCGACGAGCAGTACTTC,CASSLVGGSDEQYF
TRBV11-2,TRBJ2-1,TRBD2,TGTGCCAGCAGCTTAGTAGCGGGGGCCTTCAATGAGCAGTTCTTC,CASSLVAGAFNEQFF